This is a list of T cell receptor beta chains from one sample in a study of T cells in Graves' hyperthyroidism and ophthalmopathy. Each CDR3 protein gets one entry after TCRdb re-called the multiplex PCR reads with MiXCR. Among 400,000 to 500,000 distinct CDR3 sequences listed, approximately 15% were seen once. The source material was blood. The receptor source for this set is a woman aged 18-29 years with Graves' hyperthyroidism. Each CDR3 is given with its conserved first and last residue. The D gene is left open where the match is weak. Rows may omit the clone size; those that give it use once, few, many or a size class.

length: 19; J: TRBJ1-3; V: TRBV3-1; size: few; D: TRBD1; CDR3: CASSQRAGQSPSSGNTIYF; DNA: TGTGCCAGCAGCCAGCGAGCGGGACAGAGCCCCAGCTCTGGAAACACCATATATTTT
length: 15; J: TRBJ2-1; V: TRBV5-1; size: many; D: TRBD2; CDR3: CASSLEGRDWDEQFF; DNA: TGCGCCAGCAGCTTGGAGGGGAGGGATTGGGATGAGCAGTTCTTC
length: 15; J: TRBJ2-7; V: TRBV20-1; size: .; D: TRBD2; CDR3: CSARAGTSGTYEQYF; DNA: TGCAGTGCTAGAGCTGGGACTAGCGGGACGTACGAGCAGTACTTC
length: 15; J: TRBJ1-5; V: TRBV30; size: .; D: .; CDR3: CAWSRGISTGQPQHF; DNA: TGTGCCTGGAGCCGGGGGATTTCGACCGGGCAGCCCCAGCATTTT
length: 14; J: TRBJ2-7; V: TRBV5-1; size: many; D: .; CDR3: CASSLFTGSDEQYF; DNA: TGCGCCAGCAGCTTGTTTACAGGGAGTGACGAGCAGTACTTC
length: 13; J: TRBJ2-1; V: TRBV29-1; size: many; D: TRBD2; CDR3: CSVLAGGQTEQFF; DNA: TGCAGCGTGCTAGCGGGAGGGCAAACTGAGCAGTTCTTC
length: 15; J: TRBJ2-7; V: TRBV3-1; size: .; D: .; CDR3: CASGVSLGSSYEQYF; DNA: TGTGCCAGCGGCGTTTCCCTGGGGAGCTCCTACGAGCAGTACTTC
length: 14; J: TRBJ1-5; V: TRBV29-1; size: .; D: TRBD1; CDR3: CSVEDGDSGQPQHF; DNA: TGCAGCGTTGAAGATGGGGACAGCGGTCAGCCCCAGCATTTT
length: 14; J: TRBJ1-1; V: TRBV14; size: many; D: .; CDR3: CASSQDLTSREAFF; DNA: TGTGCCAGCAGCCAAGATTTGACATCGCGTGAAGCTTTCTTT
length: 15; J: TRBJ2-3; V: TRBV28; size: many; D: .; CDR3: CASSFGAESTDTQYF; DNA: TGTGCCTCCTCCTTCGGGGCAGAGAGCACAGATACGCAGTATTTT
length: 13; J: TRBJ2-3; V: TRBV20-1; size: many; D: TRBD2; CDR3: CSADSGRADTQYF; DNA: TGCAGTGCCGATAGCGGGAGAGCAGATACGCAGTATTTT
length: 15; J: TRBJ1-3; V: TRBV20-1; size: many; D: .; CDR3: CSASPGASSGNTIYF; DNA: TGCAGTGCTAGCCCGGGGGCAAGCTCTGGAAACACCATATATTTT
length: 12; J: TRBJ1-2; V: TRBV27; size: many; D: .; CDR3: CASSFKGNGYTF; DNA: TGTGCCAGCAGTTTCAAGGGGAATGGCTACACCTTC
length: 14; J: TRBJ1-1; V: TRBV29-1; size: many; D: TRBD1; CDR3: CSVVKGQGATEAFF; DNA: TGCAGCGTTGTAAAGGGACAGGGGGCTACTGAAGCTTTCTTT
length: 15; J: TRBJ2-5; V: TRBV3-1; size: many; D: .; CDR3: CASSHPRDNQETQYF; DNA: TGTGCCAGCAGCCACCCGAGGGACAACCAAGAGACCCAGTACTTC
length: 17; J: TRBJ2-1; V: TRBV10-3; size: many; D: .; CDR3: CAISESSEWAPTNEQFF; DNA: TGTGCCATCAGTGAGTCCTCAGAATGGGCACCTACGAATGAGCAGTTCTTC
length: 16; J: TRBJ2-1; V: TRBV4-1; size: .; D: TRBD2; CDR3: CASSQDRTSGSDEQFF; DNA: TGCGCCAGCAGCCAAGATCGTACTAGCGGGTCAGATGAGCAGTTCTTC
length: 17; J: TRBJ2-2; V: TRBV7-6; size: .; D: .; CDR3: CASSPNGWWEDTGELFF; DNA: TGTGCCAGCAGCCCAAATGGGTGGTGGGAGGACACCGGGGAGCTGTTTTTT
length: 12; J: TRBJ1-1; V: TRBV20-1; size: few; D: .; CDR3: CSARAPNTEAFF; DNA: TGCAGTGCTAGAGCTCCAAACACTGAAGCTTTCTTT
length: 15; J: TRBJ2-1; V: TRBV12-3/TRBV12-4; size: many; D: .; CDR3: CASTYPPDPYNEQFF; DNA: TGTGCCAGCACCTACCCCCCGGACCCATACAATGAGCAGTTCTTC
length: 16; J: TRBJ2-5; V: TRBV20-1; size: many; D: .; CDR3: CSARGVGGLFVETQYF; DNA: TGCAGTGCTAGAGGGGTTGGTGGACTGTTCGTGGAGACCCAGTACTTC
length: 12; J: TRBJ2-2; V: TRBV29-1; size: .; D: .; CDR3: CSLEGDTGELFF; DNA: TGCAGCCTAGAGGGGGACACCGGGGAGCTGTTTTTT
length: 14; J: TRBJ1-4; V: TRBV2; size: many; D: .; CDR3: CASKREGRDEKLFF; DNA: TGTGCCAGCAAGAGGGAAGGGAGGGATGAAAAACTGTTTTTT
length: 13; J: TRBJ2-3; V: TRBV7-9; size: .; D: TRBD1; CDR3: CASKTGGRDTQYF; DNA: TGTGCCAGCAAGACAGGGGGTCGGGATACGCAGTATTTT
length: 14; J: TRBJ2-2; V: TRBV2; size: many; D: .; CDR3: CASKEFGNTGELFF; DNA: TGTGCCAGCAAGGAGTTCGGGAACACCGGGGAGCTGTTTTTT
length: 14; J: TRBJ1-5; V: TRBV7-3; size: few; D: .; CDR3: CASSSRPANQPQHF; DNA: TGTGCCAGCAGCTCAAGACCGGCGAATCAGCCCCAGCATTTT
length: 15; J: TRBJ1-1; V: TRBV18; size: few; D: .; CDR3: CASSPSLGADTEAFF; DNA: TGTGCCAGCTCACCAAGCCTGGGGGCGGACACTGAAGCTTTCTTT
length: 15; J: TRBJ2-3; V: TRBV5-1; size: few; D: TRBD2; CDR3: CASSPRTSGQDTQYF; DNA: TGCGCCAGCAGCCCCCGGACTAGCGGGCAAGATACGCAGTATTTT
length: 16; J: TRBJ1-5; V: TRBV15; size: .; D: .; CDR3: CATSREGSRLWLPQHF; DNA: TGTGCCACCAGCAGAGAAGGTTCGAGACTTTGGCTGCCCCAGCATTTT
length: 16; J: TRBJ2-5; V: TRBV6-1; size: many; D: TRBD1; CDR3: CASSDTGGAGYETQYF; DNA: TGTGCCAGCAGTGATACAGGGGGCGCGGGTTATGAGACCCAGTACTTC
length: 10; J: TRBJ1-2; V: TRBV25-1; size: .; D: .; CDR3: CASSEYSRTF; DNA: TGTGCCAGCAGTGAATACTCTCGCACCTTC
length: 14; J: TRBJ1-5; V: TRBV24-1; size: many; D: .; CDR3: CATSVPGNSQPQHF; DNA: TGTGCCACCAGTGTTCCAGGGAATAGCCAGCCCCAGCATTTT
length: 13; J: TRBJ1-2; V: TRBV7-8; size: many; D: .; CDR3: CASSPDSQRGYTF; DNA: TGTGCCAGCAGCCCGGACAGCCAGAGGGGCTACACCTTC
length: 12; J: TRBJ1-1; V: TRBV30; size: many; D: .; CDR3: CAGAWRNTEAFF; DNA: TGTGCCGGGGCCTGGCGGAACACTGAAGCTTTCTTT
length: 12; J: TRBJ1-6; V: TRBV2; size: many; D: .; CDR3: CATGSYNSPLHF; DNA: TGTGCCACCGGCTCCTATAATTCACCCCTCCACTTT
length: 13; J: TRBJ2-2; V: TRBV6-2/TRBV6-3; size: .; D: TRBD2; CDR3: CASIGGGGGELFF; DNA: TGTGCCAGCATCGGGGGGGGGGGGGGGGAGCTGTTTTTT
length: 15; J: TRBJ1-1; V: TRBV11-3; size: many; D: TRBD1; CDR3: CASSLPTGVSTEAFF; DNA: TGTGCCAGCAGCCTACCGACAGGGGTTAGCACTGAAGCTTTCTTT
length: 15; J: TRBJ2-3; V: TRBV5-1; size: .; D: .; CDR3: CASSLEPVSTDTHYF; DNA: TGCGCCAGCAGCTTGGAGCCGGTTAGCACAGATACGCACTATTTT
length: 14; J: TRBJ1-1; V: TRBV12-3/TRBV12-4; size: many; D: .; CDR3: CASSITTENTEAFF; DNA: TGTGCCAGCAGTATCACAACGGAGAACACTGAAGCTTTCTTT
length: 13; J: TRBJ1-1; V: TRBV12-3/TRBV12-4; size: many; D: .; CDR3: CASGTTANTEAFF; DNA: TGTGCCAGCGGCACGACAGCGAACACTGAAGCTTTCTTT
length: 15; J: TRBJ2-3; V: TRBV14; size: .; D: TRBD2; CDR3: CASGLLGGGTDTQYF; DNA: TGTGCCAGCGGGCTGCTCGGCGGGGGAACAGATACGCAGTATTTT
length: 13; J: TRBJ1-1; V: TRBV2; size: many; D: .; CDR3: CASTGTLNTEAFF; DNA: TGTGCCAGCACCGGGACACTGAACACTGAAGCTTTCTTT
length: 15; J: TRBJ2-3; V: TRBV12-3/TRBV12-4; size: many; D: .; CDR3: CASSPRRGISDTQYF; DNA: TGTGCCAGCAGTCCTCGGAGGGGAATCTCAGATACGCAGTATTTT
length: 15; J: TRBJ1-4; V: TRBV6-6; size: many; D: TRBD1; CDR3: CASSYKGQGSEKLFF; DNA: TGTGCCAGCAGTTACAAAGGACAGGGTAGTGAAAAACTGTTTTTT
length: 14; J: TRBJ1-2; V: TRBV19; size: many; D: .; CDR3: CASTGQSLTDGYTF; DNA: TGTGCCAGTACTGGACAGTCCCTTACTGATGGCTACACCTTC
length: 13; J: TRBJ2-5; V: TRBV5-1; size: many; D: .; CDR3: CASSLRGDETQYF; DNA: TGCGCCAGCAGCTTGAGGGGGGACGAGACCCAGTACTTC
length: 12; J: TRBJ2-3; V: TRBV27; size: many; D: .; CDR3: CASSEWGDTQYF; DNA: TGTGCCAGCAGCGAGTGGGGAGATACGCAGTATTTT
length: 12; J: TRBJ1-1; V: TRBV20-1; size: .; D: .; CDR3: CSARQQNTEDFF; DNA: TGCAGTGCTAGACAGCAGAACACTGAAGATTTCTTT
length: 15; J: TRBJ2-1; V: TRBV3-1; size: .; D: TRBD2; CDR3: CASSQEASGGSRQFF; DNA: TGTGCCAGCAGCCAAGAGGCTAGCGGGGGATCGAGACAGTTCTTC